Described below is a single T cell receptor (beta chain) sequence and its context. This specimen belongs to a study of blood T cell repertoires in COVID-19. About the study: Specimens from acute and convalescent COVID-19 originated in the United States, Italy and Spain.

This CDR3 has 16 amino acids. The junction had 9 bases not matched to a gene; V was cut back by 5 bases and J by 9 bases. CDR1 and CDR2 from the germline V gene are SGHVS and FQNEAQ. TCRdb's copy holds only in-frame clones and misses some; the assay was immunoSEQ multiplex PCR. The sample yields 40,000 to 60,000 clones, roughly 84% seen once. This TCR derives from a woman aged 55-69 years with acute or convalescent COVID-19. V gene TRBV7-8 combines with J gene TRBJ2-1, with 14 bases matching TRBD2. Sample: peripheral blood. CDR3 loop: CASSPRRTSGRTEQFF. DNA of the CDR3: TGTGCCAGCAGCCCCCGGAGGACTAGCGGGAGGACTGAGCAGTTCTTC. Based on the CDR3 plus reference TRBV7-8 and TRBJ2-1, the full variable domain is GAGVSQSPRYKVAKRGQDVALRCDPISGHVSLFWYQQALGQGPEFLTYFQNEAQLDKSGLPSDRFFAERPEGSVSTLKIQRTQQEDSAVYLCASSPRRTSGRTEQFFGPGTRLTVL.